The text below deals with one T cell receptor beta chain. Antigen unknown. The sample is drawn from a study of type 1 regulatory T cells. Overall study: An in vitro protocol generated T-allo10, a Tr1-enriched, alloantigen-specific CD4 T cell product.

One entry per CDR3 protein, called by TCRdb with MiXCR from the reads. The sample lists 68,000 or so distinct CDR3 sequences; roughly 49% were seen once. Study results and limitations: Tr1 cells had a more restricted TCR repertoire than non-Tr1 cells.

The length of the CDR3 is 13 residues. Trimming took off 2 bases at V and 5 bases at J, with 12 bases between the two ends. Germline values: CDR1 DFQATT, CDR2 SNEGSKA (reference sequence). The chain employs TRBV20-1 and TRBJ2-5; maybe TRBD1 (5 bases). This receptor was identified in a human donor in good health. Material: cultured non-Tr1 T cells, either the whole culture or a sorted T cell fraction (not recorded which). CDR3 residues: CSARPGFEETQYF. The CDR3 region has the DNA TGCAGTGCTAGACCAGGGTTCGAGGAGACCCAGTACTTC.